The 12 T cell receptor beta chains listed next were all sequenced from one sample in a study of brain T cells in children with intractable seizures. Assay used: immunoSEQ multiplex PCR; TCRdb lists only in-frame clones, some missing. This sample has 88,000 or so clones; 91% occur once, and the top ten carry about 24%. This material consisted of peripheral blood, taken at surgery. The receptors were sampled from a girl under 10 years old with Rasmussen encephalitis and intractable seizures.

The V and J genes are TRBV7-2 and TRBJ1-6, with TRBD1 as a possible D gene (6 bases). V lost 0 bases and J 10 bases, leaving 16 bases between the germline ends. Germline V lookup: CDR1 SGHTA, CDR2 FQGNSA. This CDR3 comprises 16 residues. CDR3 sequence reads: CASSLARGGGSSPLHF. CDR3 coding DNA: TGTGCCAGCAGCTTAGCGCGAGGGGGGGGCAGCTCACCCCTCCACTTT.

This rearrangement joins TRBV5-6 to TRBJ2-7; D might be TRBD2 (6 bases). The CDR3 is 14 residues long. V lost 3 bases and J 3 bases, leaving 13 bases between the germline ends. Germline CDR1 SGHDT, CDR2 YYEEEE. The CDR3 reads CASSSRGAGYEQYF. The CDR3 bases are TGTGCCAGCAGCTCGCGGGGTGCAGGCTACGAGCAGTACTTC.

This clone was seen only once. This chain connects TRBV18 to TRBJ1-1; the match to TRBD1 covers 9 bases. The CDR3 covers 16 residues. Looked up from germline, CDR1 is KGHSH and CDR2 is LQKENI. After removal of 3 bases from V and 6 bases from J, the junction contained 11 bases not matched to a gene. The CDR3 DNA reads TGTGCCAGCTCACCGGTGCTTGGGACAGGGTCCCCTGAAGCTTTCTTT. Residues: CASSPVLGTGSPEAFF.

V usage is TRBV27 and J usage is TRBJ2-3; no clear D. Trimming took 5 bases from V and 2 from J, leaving 5 bases between them. This CDR3 is built from 12 residues. Germline lookup yields CDR1 MNHEY and CDR2 SMNVEV (reference sequence). CDR3 region: CASSPNTDTQYF. Here the CDR3 DNA reads TGTGCCAGCAGTCCGAACACAGATACGCAGTATTTT.

This chain links TRBV4-2 with TRBJ2-5; TRBD1 is a possible D gene (5 bases). The CDR3 sequence is 13 residues long. Germline CDR1 LGHNA, CDR2 YNFKEQ. Deletions cut 3 bases from V and 4 bases from J, with 9 bases between. Here the CDR3 reads CASSHVRGETQYF. The CDR3 DNA reads as TGTGCCAGCAGCCACGTTAGGGGAGAGACCCAGTACTTC.

The rearrangement links TRBV25-1 to TRBJ2-1; 13 positions match TRBD2. Germline CDR1 and CDR2: MGHDK and SYGVNS. The ends lost 4 bases at V and 9 bases at J; junction bases unmatched: 9. This CDR3 comprises 16 residues. CDR3 nucleotide sequence: TGTGCCAGCAGTGGAGACAGACTAGCGGGGGGCGGTGAGCAGTTCTTC. It specifies CASSGDRLAGGGEQFF.

The J gene is TRBJ1-3, the V gene TRBV5-4; 9 bases are a match to TRBD1. The length of the CDR3 is 15 residues. CDR1 is SGHNT, CDR2 YYREEE, per germline (reference sequence). Losses at the gene ends were 4 bases for V and 4 bases for J; bases not matched to a gene: 6. CDR3 nucleotides: TGTGCCAGCAGCCCCGGGACAGGGTTCGGAAACACCATATATTTT. It encodes CASSPGTGFGNTIYF.

There are a few counts of this clone. The chain carries TRBV9 and TRBJ1-3; D gene uncertain. V lost 0 bases and J 4 bases, leaving 5 bases between the germline ends. Germline V gene lookup returns CDR1 SGDLS and CDR2 YYNGEE. CDR3 length equals 13 residues. The CDR3 spells CASSVVGGNTIYF. The DNA of the CDR3 is TGTGCCAGCAGCGTAGTTGGGGGAAACACCATATATTTT.

In this sample, this clone turned up a few times. V and J are TRBV7-3 and TRBJ1-6; tentatively, D is TRBD1 (5 bases). The CDR3 contains 15 residues. Germline CDR1 and CDR2: SGHTA and FQGTGA. V dropped 2 bases and J dropped 9 bases, with 14 bases sitting between them. Written as DNA, the CDR3 is TGTGCCAGCAGCTTAGGCCGGGACCTCGGTTCACCCCTCCACTTT. Protein: CASSLGRDLGSPLHF.

The chain is built from TRBV29-1 and TRBJ1-2; TRBD1 matches 9 bases. The ends lost 3 bases at V and 2 bases at J; junction bases unmatched: 4. This CDR3 is 14 amino acids long. The germline V gene has CDR1 SQVTM and CDR2 ANQGSEA. The CDR3 DNA sequence: TGCAGCGTTGAGGACAGGGGAAGGAACTATGGCTACACCTTC. This encodes CSVEDRGRNYGYTF.

The rearrangement joins TRBV29-1 to TRBJ2-1; 9 positions match TRBD2. V lost 4 bases and J lost 3; bases outside the gene matches: 7. This CDR3 has 15 residues. Looked up from germline, CDR1 is SQVTM and CDR2 is ANQGSEA. CDR3 nucleotides: TGCAGCGTTGGACTTCGCGGGAGGGGCTACAATGAGCAGTTCTTC. This sequence encodes CSVGLRGRGYNEQFF.

This clone has a handful of counts. The gene calls are TRBV7-6 and TRBJ2-7; TRBD2 aligns across 9 bases. The trim removed 5 bases at V and 5 bases at J, leaving 4 bases unmatched. The CDR3 is 13 residues long. The germline V gene has CDR1 SGHVS and CDR2 FNYEAQ. The CDR3 nucleotides read TGTGCCAGCAGCGTATTAGCGGGGGACGAGCAGTACTTC. Protein: CASSVLAGDEQYF.